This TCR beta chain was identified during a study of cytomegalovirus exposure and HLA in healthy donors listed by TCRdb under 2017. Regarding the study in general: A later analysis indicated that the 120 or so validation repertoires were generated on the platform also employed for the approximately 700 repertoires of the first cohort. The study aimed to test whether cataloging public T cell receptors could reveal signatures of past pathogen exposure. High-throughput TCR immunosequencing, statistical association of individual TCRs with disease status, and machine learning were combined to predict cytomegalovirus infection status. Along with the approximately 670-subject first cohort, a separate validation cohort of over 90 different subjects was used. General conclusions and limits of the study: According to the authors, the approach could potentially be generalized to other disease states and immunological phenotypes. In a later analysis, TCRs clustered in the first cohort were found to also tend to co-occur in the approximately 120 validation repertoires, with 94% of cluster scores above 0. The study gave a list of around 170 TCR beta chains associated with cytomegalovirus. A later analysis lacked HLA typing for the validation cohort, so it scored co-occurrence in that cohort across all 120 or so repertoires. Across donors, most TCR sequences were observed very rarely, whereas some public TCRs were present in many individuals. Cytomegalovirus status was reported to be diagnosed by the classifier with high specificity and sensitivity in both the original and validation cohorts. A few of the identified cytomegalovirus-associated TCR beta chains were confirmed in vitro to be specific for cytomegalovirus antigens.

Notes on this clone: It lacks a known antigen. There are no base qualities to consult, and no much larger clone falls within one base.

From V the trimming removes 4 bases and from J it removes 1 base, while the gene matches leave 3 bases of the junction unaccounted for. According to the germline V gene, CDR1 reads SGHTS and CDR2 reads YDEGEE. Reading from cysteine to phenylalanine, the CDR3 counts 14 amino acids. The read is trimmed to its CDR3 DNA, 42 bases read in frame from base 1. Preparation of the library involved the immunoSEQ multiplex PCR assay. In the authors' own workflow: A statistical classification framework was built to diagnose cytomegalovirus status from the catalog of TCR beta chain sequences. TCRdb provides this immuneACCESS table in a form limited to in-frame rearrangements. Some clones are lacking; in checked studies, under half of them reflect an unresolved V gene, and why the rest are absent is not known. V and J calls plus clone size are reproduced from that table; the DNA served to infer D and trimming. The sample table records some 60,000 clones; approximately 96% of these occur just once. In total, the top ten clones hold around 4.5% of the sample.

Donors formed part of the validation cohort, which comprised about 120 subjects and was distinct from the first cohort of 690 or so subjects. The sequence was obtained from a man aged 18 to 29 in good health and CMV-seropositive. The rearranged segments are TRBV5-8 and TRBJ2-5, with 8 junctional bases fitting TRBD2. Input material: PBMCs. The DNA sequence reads TGTGCCAGCAGCCTCGGGGGGGCCCAAGAGACCCAGTACTTC. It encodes CASSLGGAQETQYF.